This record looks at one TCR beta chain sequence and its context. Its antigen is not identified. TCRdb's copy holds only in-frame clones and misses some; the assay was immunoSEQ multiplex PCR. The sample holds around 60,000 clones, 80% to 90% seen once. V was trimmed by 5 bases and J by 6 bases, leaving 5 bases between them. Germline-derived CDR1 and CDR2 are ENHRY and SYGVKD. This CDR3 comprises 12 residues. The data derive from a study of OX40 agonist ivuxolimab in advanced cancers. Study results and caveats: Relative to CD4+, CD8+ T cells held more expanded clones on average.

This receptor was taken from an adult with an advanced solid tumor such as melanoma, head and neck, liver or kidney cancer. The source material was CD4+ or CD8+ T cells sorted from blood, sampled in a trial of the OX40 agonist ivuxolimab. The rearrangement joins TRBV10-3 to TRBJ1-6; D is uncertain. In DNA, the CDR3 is TGTGCCATCAGTCAGCCTAATTCACCCCTCCACTTT. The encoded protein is CAISQPNSPLHF.